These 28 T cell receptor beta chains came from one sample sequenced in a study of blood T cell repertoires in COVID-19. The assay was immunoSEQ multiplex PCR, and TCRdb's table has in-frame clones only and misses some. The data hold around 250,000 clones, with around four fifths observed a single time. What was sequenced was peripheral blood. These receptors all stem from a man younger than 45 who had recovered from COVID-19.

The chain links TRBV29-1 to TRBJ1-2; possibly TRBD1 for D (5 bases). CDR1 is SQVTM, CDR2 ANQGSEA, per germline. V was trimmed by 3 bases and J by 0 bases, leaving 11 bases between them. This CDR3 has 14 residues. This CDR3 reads CSVDVAGSNYGYTF. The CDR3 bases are TGCAGCGTTGATGTTGCAGGGTCTAACTATGGCTACACCTTC.

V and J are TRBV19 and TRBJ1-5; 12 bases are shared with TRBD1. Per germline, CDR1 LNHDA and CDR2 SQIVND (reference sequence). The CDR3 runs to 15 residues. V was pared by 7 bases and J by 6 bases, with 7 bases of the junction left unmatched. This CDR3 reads CASTRGQGAGQPQHF. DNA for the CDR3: TGTGCCAGTACCCGGGGACAGGGGGCAGGTCAGCCCCAGCATTTT.

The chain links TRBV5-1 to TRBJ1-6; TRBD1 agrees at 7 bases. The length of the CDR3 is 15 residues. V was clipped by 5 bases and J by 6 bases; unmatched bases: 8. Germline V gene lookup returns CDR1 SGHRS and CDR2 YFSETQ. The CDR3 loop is CASRGEGQTNSPLHF. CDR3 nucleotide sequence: TGCGCCAGCAGAGGCGAGGGACAGACTAATTCACCCCTCCACTTT.

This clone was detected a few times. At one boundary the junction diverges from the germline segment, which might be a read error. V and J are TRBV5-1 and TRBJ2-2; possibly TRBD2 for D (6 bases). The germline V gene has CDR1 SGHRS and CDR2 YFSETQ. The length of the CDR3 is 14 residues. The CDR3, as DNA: TGCGCCAGCAAATGGGGGGATCCCACCAGGGAGCTGTTTTTT. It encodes CASKWGDPTRELFF.

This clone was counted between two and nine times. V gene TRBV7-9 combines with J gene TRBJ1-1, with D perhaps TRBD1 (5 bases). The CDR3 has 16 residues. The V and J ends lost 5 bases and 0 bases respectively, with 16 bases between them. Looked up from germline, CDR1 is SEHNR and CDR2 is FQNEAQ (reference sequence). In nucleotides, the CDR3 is TGTGCCAGCAGCCCCAAACGGGAGGGGATGAACACTGAAGCTTTCTTT. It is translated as CASSPKREGMNTEAFF.

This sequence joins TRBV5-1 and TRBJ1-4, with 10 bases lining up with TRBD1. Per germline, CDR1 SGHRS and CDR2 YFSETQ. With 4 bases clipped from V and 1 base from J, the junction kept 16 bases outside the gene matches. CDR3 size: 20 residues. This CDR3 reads CASSPEFLGQGIRTNEKLFF. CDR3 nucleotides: TGCGCCAGCAGCCCTGAGTTTCTGGGACAGGGGATAAGAACTAATGAAAAACTGTTTTTT.

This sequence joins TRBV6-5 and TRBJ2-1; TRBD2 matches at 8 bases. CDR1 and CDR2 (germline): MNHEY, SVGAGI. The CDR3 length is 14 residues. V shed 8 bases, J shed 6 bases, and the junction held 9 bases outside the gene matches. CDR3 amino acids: CASADFAGGNEQFF. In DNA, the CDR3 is TGTGCCAGCGCCGACTTCGCGGGGGGCAATGAGCAGTTCTTC.

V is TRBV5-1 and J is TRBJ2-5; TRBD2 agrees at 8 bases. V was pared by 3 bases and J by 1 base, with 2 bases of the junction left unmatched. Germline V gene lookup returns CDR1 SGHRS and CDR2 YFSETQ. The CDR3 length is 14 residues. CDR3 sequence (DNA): TGCGCCAGCAGCTATCGGGGGGGCCAAGAGACCCAGTACTTC. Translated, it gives CASSYRGGQETQYF. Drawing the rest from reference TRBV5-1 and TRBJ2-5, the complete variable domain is KAGVTQTPRYLIKTRGQQVTLSCSPISGHRSVSWYQQTPGQGLQFLFEYFSETQRNKGNFPGRFSGRQFSNSRSEMNVSTLELGDSALYLCASSYRGGQETQYFGPGTRLLVL.

The CDR3 spells CASSPNDRSDEKLFF. The CDR3 nucleotides are TGTGCCAGTAGTCCTAACGACAGAAGTGATGAAAAACTGTTTTTT. The chain has TRBV19 and TRBJ1-4; D possibly corresponds to TRBD1 (5 bases). Trimming removed 5 bases from V and 6 bases from J, with 16 bases in between. In germline, CDR1 is LNHDA, CDR2 SQIVND (reference sequence). The CDR3 has 15 amino acids. Supplemented by reference TRBV19 and TRBJ1-4, the full variable domain reads DGGITQSPKYLFRKEGQNVTLSCEQNLNHDAMYWYRQDPGQGLRLIYYSQIVNDFQKGDIAEGYSVSREKKESFPLTVTSAQKNPTAFYLCASSPNDRSDEKLFFGSGTQLSVL.

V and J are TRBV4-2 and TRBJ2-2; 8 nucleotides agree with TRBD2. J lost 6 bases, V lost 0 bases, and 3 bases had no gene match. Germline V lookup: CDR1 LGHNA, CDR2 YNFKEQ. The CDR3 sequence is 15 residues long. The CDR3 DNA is TGTGCCAGCAGCCAAGAGGGACTAGAGGCCGGGGAGCTGTTTTTT. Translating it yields CASSQEGLEAGELFF.

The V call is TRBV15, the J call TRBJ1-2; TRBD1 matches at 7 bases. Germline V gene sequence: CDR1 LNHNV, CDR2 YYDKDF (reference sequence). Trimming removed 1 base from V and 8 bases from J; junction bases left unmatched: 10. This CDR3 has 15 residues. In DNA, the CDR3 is TGTGCCACCAGCAGAGCTTCGGGACAGAGTTCGGGCTACACCTTC. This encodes CATSRASGQSSGYTF.

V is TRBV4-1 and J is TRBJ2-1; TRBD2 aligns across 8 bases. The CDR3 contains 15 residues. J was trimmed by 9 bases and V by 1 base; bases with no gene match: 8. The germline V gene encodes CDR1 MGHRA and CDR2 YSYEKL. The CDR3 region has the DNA TGCGCCAGCAGCCAAGTGGACGGGGGGGTCTTTGAGCAGTTCTTC. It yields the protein CASSQVDGGVFEQFF.

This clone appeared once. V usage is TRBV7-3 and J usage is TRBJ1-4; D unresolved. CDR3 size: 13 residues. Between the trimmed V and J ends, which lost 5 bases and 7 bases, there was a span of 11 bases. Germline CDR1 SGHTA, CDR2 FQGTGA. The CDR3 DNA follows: TGTGCCAGCAGCCAAGGCTCGGGTGAAAAACTGTTTTTT. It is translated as CASSQGSGEKLFF.

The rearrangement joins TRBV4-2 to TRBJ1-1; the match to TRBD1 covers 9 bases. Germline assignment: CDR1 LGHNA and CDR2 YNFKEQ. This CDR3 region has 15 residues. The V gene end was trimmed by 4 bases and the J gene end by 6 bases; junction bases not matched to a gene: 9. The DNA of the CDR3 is TGTGCCAGCAGCCCGCCGGGACAGGGACCATCTGAAGCTTTCTTT. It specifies CASSPPGQGPSEAFF.

The chain's CDR3 is CASSRLSALPDTQYF. The CDR3 region has the DNA TGCGCCAGCAGCCGGTTATCCGCCCTTCCAGATACGCAGTATTTT. V is TRBV5-1 and J is TRBJ2-3; no firm D call. The CDR3 extends over 15 amino acids. V lost 4 bases and J 4 bases, leaving 16 bases between the germline ends. The germline gives CDR1 SGHRS, CDR2 YFSETQ.

The CDR3 loop is CASGKQAETEAFF. CDR3 DNA sequence: TGTGCCAGCGGTAAACAGGCTGAAACTGAAGCTTTCTTT. This rearrangement joins TRBV7-9 to TRBJ1-1; tentative D call: TRBD1 (5 bases). The CDR3 totals 13 residues. The ends were cut back, 8 bases at V and 5 bases at J, with 15 bases in the middle. Germline V CDR1 and CDR2: SEHNR, FQNEAQ (reference sequence).

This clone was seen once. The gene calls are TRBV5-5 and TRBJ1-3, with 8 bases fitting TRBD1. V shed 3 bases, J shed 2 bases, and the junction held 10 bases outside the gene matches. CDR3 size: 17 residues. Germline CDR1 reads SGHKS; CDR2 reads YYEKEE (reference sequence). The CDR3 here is CASSSFQGAFTGNTIYF. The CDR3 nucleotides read TGTGCCAGCAGCTCCTTCCAGGGGGCCTTCACTGGAAACACCATATATTTT.

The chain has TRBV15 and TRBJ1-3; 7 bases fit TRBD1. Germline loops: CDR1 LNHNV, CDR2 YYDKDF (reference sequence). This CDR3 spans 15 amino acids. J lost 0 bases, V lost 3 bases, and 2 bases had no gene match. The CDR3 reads CATSRDRFSGNTIYF. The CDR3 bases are TGTGCCACCAGCAGGGACAGGTTCTCTGGAAACACCATATATTTT.

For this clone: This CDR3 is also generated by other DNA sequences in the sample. The CDR3 sequence is CASSRDRETQYF. The CDR3 nucleotides read TGTGCCAGCAGTCGGGACAGAGAGACCCAGTACTTC. The rearrangement uses TRBV5-4 and TRBJ2-5; 7 bases match TRBD1. CDR3 size: 12 residues. Germline assignment: CDR1 SGHNT and CDR2 YYREEE (reference sequence). V shed 5 bases and J 4 bases; nucleotides not matched to a gene: 2.

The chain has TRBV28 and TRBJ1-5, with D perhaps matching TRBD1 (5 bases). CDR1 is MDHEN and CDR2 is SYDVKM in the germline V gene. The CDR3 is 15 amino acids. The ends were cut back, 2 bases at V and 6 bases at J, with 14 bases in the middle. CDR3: CASSLVSGFSQPQHF. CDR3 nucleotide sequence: TGTGCCAGCAGTTTAGTATCAGGGTTCAGTCAGCCCCAGCATTTT.

In DNA form, the CDR3 reads TGTGCCAGCAGCGTAGTCGGGGGGCGAGGAGAGACCCAGTACTTC. Protein product: CASSVVGGRGETQYF. The chain links TRBV9 to TRBJ2-5; D perhaps matches TRBD2 (7 bases). Trimming shortened V by 0 bases and J by 4 bases, and 13 bases separated the two germline ends. The CDR3 is 15 amino acids. The germline gives CDR1 SGDLS, CDR2 YYNGEE.

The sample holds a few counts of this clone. The CDR3 DNA reads TGTGCCAGTAGTATTTCCACAAGGGGAACCTATGGCTACACCTTC. It yields the protein CASSISTRGTYGYTF. J is TRBJ1-2 and V is TRBV19; D is perhaps TRBD1 (5 bases). Germline CDR1 reads LNHDA; CDR2 reads SQIVND (reference sequence). Trimming cost V 3 bases and J 4 bases, with 15 bases left between them. The CDR3 loop spans 15 amino acids.

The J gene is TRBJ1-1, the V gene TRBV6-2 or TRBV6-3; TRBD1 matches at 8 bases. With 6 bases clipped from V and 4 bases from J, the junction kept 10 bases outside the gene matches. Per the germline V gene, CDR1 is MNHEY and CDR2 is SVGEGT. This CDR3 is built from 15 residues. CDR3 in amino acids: CASSQNPTGVTEAFF. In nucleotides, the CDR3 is TGTGCCAGCAGCCAAAACCCGACAGGGGTCACTGAAGCTTTCTTT.

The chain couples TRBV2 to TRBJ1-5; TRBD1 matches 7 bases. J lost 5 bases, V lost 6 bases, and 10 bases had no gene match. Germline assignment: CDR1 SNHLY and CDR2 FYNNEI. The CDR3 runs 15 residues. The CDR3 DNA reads TGTGCCAGCAGCCTCAGGGGGACCACGTATCAGCCCCAGCATTTT. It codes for CASSLRGTTYQPQHF.

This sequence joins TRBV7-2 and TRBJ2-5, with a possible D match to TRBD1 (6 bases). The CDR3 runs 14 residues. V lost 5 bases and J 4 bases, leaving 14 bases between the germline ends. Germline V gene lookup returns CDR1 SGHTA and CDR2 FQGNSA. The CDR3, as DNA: TGTGCCAGCAGCGTCATAATGGGGGCAGAGACCCAGTACTTC. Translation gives CASSVIMGAETQYF. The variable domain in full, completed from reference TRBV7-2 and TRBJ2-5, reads GAGVSQSPSNKVTEKGKDVELRCDPISGHTALYWYRQSLGQGLEFLIYFQGNSAPDKSGLPSDRFSAERTGGSVSTLTIQRTQQEDSAVYLCASSVIMGAETQYFGPGTRLLVL.

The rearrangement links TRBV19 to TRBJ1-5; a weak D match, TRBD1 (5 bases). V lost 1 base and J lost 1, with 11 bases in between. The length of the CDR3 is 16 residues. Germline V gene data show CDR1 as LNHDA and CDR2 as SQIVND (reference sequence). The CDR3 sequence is CASSIASGLSNQPQHF. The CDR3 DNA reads TGTGCCAGTAGTATAGCGTCGGGACTGAGCAATCAGCCCCAGCATTTT.

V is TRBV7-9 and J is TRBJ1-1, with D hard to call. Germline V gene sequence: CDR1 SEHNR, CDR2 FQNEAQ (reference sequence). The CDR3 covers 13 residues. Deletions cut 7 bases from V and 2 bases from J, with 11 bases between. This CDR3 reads CASIDSGNTEAFF. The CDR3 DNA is TGTGCCAGCATAGACTCGGGTAACACTGAAGCTTTCTTT.

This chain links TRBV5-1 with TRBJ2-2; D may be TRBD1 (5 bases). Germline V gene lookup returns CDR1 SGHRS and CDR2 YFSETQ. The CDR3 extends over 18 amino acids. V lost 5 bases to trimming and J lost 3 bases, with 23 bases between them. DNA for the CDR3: TGCGCCAGCAGACCGTCGGTAGCCCAGACCAGGGACACCGGGGAGCTGTTTTTT. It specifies CASRPSVAQTRDTGELFF.